The sequence of this TCR beta chain was determined in a study of CD8 T cells in ankylosing spondylitis. Study-wide findings and caveats: One TCR beta motif, made up of roughly 8 highly homologous variants, appeared characteristic of ankylosing spondylitis blood. The study looked at matched synovial fluid samples from ankylosing spondylitis patients. Disease-linked clones were reported to be significantly enriched there.

This clonotype showed up many times. Antigen: not known. The CDR3 runs to 15 residues. The ends were cut back, 5 bases at V and 6 bases at J, with 17 bases in the middle. In germline, CDR1 is LGHDT, CDR2 YNNKEL (reference sequence). Quantitative barcoded 5'-RACE was used to prepare TCR beta libraries. In TCRdb, the 5' RACE reads were re-called with MiXCR into one record per CDR3 protein. The profile covers some 240,000 distinct CDR3 sequences, with less than 10% appearing a single time and 6.8% taken by the ten largest. Source material: blood, either unsorted or a sorted T cell fraction (not recorded which). This clonotype originated in a male donor with ankylosing spondylitis or in good health (not recorded which). The chain joins TRBV3-1 to TRBJ2-4, with a weak D call TRBD2 (5 bases). Written as DNA, the CDR3 is TGTGCCAGCAGCATACCGGGATTAGGGTCAAACATTCAGTACTTC. Protein sequence: CASSIPGLGSNIQYF.